This TCR beta chain originates from a study of blood T cell repertoires in COVID-19. Repertoires were generated with immunoSEQ multiplex PCR, while TCRdb's copy carries only in-frame clones and drops some. The data hold about 230,000 clones, with over 75% observed a single time. The CDR3 runs 13 residues. Germline CDR1 is SNHLY and CDR2 is FYNNEI. The V end was cut by 1 base, the J end by 6 bases, with 7 bases between. Participants' own reports of clinical history determined their cohort assignment. Sample: PBMCs or T cells enriched from blood (not recorded which). This sequence joins TRBV2 and TRBJ1-5; D not certain. The TCR was taken from a woman aged 25 to 39 who had been exposed to COVID-19. This CDR3 is CASSEVGFQPQHF. DNA for the CDR3: TGTGCCAGCAGTGAAGTCGGGTTTCAGCCCCAGCATTTT.